These T cell receptor beta chains were read from a single sample in a study of T-cell memory formation after mild COVID-19. TCRdb re-called the 5' RACE reads with MiXCR, one entry per CDR3 protein. The table lists hundreds of thousands of distinct CDR3 sequences, 20% to 25% of them singletons, with around 12% in the top ten. The sample consisted of PBMCs or a T cell subset sorted from them (not recorded which). These receptors all come from an adult woman who had mild COVID-19 (a few samples of this study predate the infection). Cell type and time point are not known. Both conserved end residues are part of each CDR3. D genes are given only for firm matches. Expanded clones are given a class, and other clones once, few, many or no size at all.

D gene: .
clone size: .
J gene: TRBJ2-1
V gene: TRBV28
CDR3 DNA: TGTGCCAGCGCGGACTATAGCTCCTACAATGAGCAGTTCTTC
CDR3 protein: CASADYSSYNEQFF

D gene: .
clone size: .
J gene: TRBJ2-7
V gene: TRBV12-3/TRBV12-4
CDR3 DNA: TGTGCCAGCAGCTGGACCTCCTACGAGCAGTACTTC
CDR3 protein: CASSWTSYEQYF

D gene: TRBD2
clone size: few
J gene: TRBJ2-7
V gene: TRBV5-5
CDR3 DNA: TGTGCCAGCAGCCACGGTGGAGGACTAGCGGGATACGAGCAGTACTTC
CDR3 protein: CASSHGGGLAGYEQYF

D gene: .
clone size: .
J gene: TRBJ2-3
V gene: TRBV7-3
CDR3 DNA: TGTGCCAGCAGCAGGGCTAACACAGATACGCAGTATTTT
CDR3 protein: CASSRANTDTQYF

D gene: .
clone size: .
J gene: TRBJ2-3
V gene: TRBV9
CDR3 DNA: TGTGCCAGCAGCCCAATGCCCCTCCATACGCAGTATTTT
CDR3 protein: CASSPMPLHTQYF

D gene: TRBD2
clone size: few
J gene: TRBJ2-3
V gene: TRBV5-1
CDR3 DNA: TGCGCCAGCAGCTACCGAGGTAGCGGGGGGGCGAGCACAGATACGCAGTATTTT
CDR3 protein: CASSYRGSGGASTDTQYF

D gene: .
clone size: .
J gene: TRBJ2-7
V gene: TRBV15
CDR3 DNA: TGTGCCACCCCTCCCTACGAGCAGTACTTC
CDR3 protein: CATPPYEQYF

D gene: .
clone size: many
J gene: TRBJ1-2
V gene: TRBV29-1
CDR3 DNA: TGCAGCGTTCTCGGGGGGGAAGTGGATGGCTACACCTTC
CDR3 protein: CSVLGGEVDGYTF

D gene: .
clone size: .
J gene: TRBJ2-2
V gene: TRBV12-3/TRBV12-4
CDR3 DNA: TGTGCCAGCAGTCGTGAGGTCGGGGAGCTGTTTTTT
CDR3 protein: CASSREVGELFF

D gene: TRBD2
clone size: few
J gene: TRBJ2-1
V gene: TRBV6-5
CDR3 DNA: TGTGCCAGCAGTTTGGAGCGGGGGCCCTTATACAATGAGCAGTTCTTC
CDR3 protein: CASSLERGPLYNEQFF

D gene: .
clone size: few
J gene: TRBJ1-2
V gene: TRBV12-3/TRBV12-4
CDR3 DNA: TGTGCCAGCAGTCGCCAGGACTATGGCTACACCTTC
CDR3 protein: CASSRQDYGYTF

D gene: .
clone size: .
J gene: TRBJ2-5
V gene: TRBV20-1
CDR3 DNA: TGCAGTGCGTCAGCGGCTTTACAAGAGACCCAGTACTTC
CDR3 protein: CSASAALQETQYF

D gene: .
clone size: .
J gene: TRBJ2-1
V gene: TRBV12-3/TRBV12-4
CDR3 DNA: TGTGCCAGCAGTTTATTGGGGTGGAGCGGTGAGCAGTTCTTC
CDR3 protein: CASSLLGWSGEQFF

D gene: TRBD2
clone size: .
J gene: TRBJ2-1
V gene: TRBV5-1
CDR3 DNA: TGCGCCAGCACCGGGGGGAGCGGGATAGGGTTTGAGCAGTTCTTC
CDR3 protein: CASTGGSGIGFEQFF

D gene: .
clone size: .
J gene: TRBJ2-1
V gene: TRBV24-1
CDR3 DNA: TGTGCCACCGGCAGGGGTTCTGAGCAGTTCTTC
CDR3 protein: CATGRGSEQFF

D gene: TRBD1
clone size: .
J gene: TRBJ2-7
V gene: TRBV6-5
CDR3 DNA: TGTGCCAGCAGCATTAGGACAGGGCTTCAAGTCCACGAGCAGTACTTC
CDR3 protein: CASSIRTGLQVHEQYF

D gene: .
clone size: many
J gene: TRBJ1-1
V gene: TRBV12-3/TRBV12-4
CDR3 DNA: TGTGCCAGCAGCTTATCAATGGGGATCACTGAAGCTTTCTTT
CDR3 protein: CASSLSMGITEAFF

D gene: .
clone size: few
J gene: TRBJ2-7
V gene: TRBV7-9
CDR3 DNA: TGTGCCAGCACCGACAGACCTGAGAACTACGAGCAGTACTTC
CDR3 protein: CASTDRPENYEQYF

D gene: TRBD1
clone size: few
J gene: TRBJ2-3
V gene: TRBV24-1
CDR3 DNA: TGTGCCACCAGTGACAGGGACAGGGGGCACGATACGCAGTATTTT
CDR3 protein: CATSDRDRGHDTQYF

D gene: .
clone size: few
J gene: TRBJ2-1
V gene: TRBV20-1
CDR3 DNA: TGCAGTGCTCCCCTGGGGCTAGAGCCGTTCTTC
CDR3 protein: CSAPLGLEPFF

D gene: .
clone size: .
J gene: TRBJ1-5
V gene: TRBV18
CDR3 DNA: TGTGCCAGCTCAGAAATAGACAAGCAGCCCCAGCATTTT
CDR3 protein: CASSEIDKQPQHF

D gene: .
clone size: .
J gene: TRBJ2-1
V gene: TRBV6-2/TRBV6-3
CDR3 DNA: TGTGCCAGCAGATACCTAGCGGAGGGGGGGCACAATGAGCAGTTCTTC
CDR3 protein: CASRYLAEGGHNEQFF

D gene: .
clone size: .
J gene: TRBJ2-5
V gene: TRBV6-6
CDR3 DNA: TGTGCCAGCAGGGACAGAGGGAAAGAGACCCAGTACTTC
CDR3 protein: CASRDRGKETQYF

D gene: .
clone size: .
J gene: TRBJ1-1
V gene: TRBV23-1
CDR3 DNA: TGCGCCAGCAGTCGCCACGGGACGGGGAACACTGAAGCTTTCTTT
CDR3 protein: CASSRHGTGNTEAFF

D gene: .
clone size: .
J gene: TRBJ2-5
V gene: TRBV7-2
CDR3 DNA: TGTGCCAGCAGCACAGAGGTAGGGGCCCAAGAGACCCAGTACTTC
CDR3 protein: CASSTEVGAQETQYF

D gene: .
clone size: once
J gene: TRBJ1-5
V gene: TRBV6-1
CDR3 DNA: TGTGCCAGCAGTGAAGCCGGAAAGGACAATCAGCCCCAGCATTTT
CDR3 protein: CASSEAGKDNQPQHF

D gene: .
clone size: .
J gene: TRBJ1-3
V gene: TRBV20-1
CDR3 DNA: TGCAGTGCTAGAGTACCCGGAGACCCTGGAAACACCATATATTTT
CDR3 protein: CSARVPGDPGNTIYF

D gene: TRBD1
clone size: few
J gene: TRBJ1-2
V gene: TRBV25-1
CDR3 DNA: TGTGCCAGCAGTGAATCGGGAGGGACAGGGGCTGGCTACACCTTC
CDR3 protein: CASSESGGTGAGYTF

D gene: .
clone size: .
J gene: TRBJ1-1
V gene: TRBV12-3/TRBV12-4
CDR3 DNA: TGTGCCAGCAGTCCCAGGAGGGGTGATTCTGAAGCTTTCTTT
CDR3 protein: CASSPRRGDSEAFF

D gene: .
clone size: few
J gene: TRBJ2-5
V gene: TRBV7-2
CDR3 DNA: TGTGCCAGCAGGGGACTCGCGGAGACCCAGTACTTC
CDR3 protein: CASRGLAETQYF

D gene: TRBD2
clone size: .
J gene: TRBJ2-3
V gene: TRBV11-1
CDR3 DNA: TGTGCCAGCAGCCCCGTAGCGGGGGGGCGTAGCACAGATACGCAGTATTTT
CDR3 protein: CASSPVAGGRSTDTQYF

D gene: TRBD1
clone size: few
J gene: TRBJ2-7
V gene: TRBV14
CDR3 DNA: TGTGCCAGCAGCCGGACAGGGAAAAACTACGAGCAGTACTTC
CDR3 protein: CASSRTGKNYEQYF